Listed below are T cell receptor beta chains from one sample, sequenced in a study of Ad26.COV2.S vaccination and SARS-CoV-2 variants. Only in-frame clones appear in the TCRdb table, and some are missing; sequencing was by immunoSEQ multiplex PCR. Counted here are around 250,000 clones, roughly 85% occurring once; the ten biggest clones make up nearly 3%. Specimen: peripheral blood, collected in a trial of Ad26.COV2.S vaccine versus placebo. Receptors were obtained from a person between 18 and 65 years old who received the Ad26.COV2.S COVID-19 vaccine or a placebo. Each CDR3 is given with its conserved first and last residue. Fields, in order: clone size, J gene, D gene, V gene, CDR3 DNA, CDR3 protein. A D gene is named only where the DNA matches it firmly. A clone size is listed for some rows: how often the clone was seen (once, few, many), or a class if it is expanded.

size: NA
J: TRBJ2-1
D: TRBD2
V: TRBV11-3
DNA: TGTGCCAGCAGCACCACCCTAGCGGGAGGGCAGAATGAGCAGTTCTTC
CDR3: CASSTTLAGGQNEQFF

size: NA
J: TRBJ1-3
D: TRBD1
V: TRBV14
DNA: TGTGCCAGCAGCCCGGACAGGGACCGAAACACCATATATTTT
CDR3: CASSPDRDRNTIYF

size: NA
J: TRBJ2-2
D: NA
V: TRBV11-2
DNA: TGTGCCACAACGGCGATTTTCGGCACCGGGGAGCTGTTTTTT
CDR3: CATTAIFGTGELFF

size: NA
J: TRBJ2-7
D: TRBD1
V: TRBV5-1
DNA: TGCGCCAGCAGCCAGGGGGTCCACGAGCAGTACTTC
CDR3: CASSQGVHEQYF

size: NA
J: TRBJ1-4
D: NA
V: TRBV3-1/TRBV3-2
DNA: TGTGCCAGCAGCCAAGATAACCCCCCACGGAGTGAAAAACTGTTTTTT
CDR3: CASSQDNPPRSEKLFF

size: NA
J: TRBJ1-6
D: NA
V: TRBV18
DNA: TGTGCCAGCTCATCTCAAAATTCACCCCTCCACTTT
CDR3: CASSSQNSPLHF

size: NA
J: TRBJ1-6
D: NA
V: TRBV4-3
DNA: TGCGCCAGCAGCCAAGTTCAGCGAAATTCACCCCTCCACTTT
CDR3: CASSQVQRNSPLHF

size: NA
J: TRBJ1-1
D: NA
V: TRBV6-6
DNA: TGTGCCAGTACAATCCCGAACACTGAAGCTTTCTTT
CDR3: CASTIPNTEAFF

size: NA
J: TRBJ1-5
D: NA
V: TRBV7-2
DNA: TGTGCCAGCAGCCCGCGGTTGGGGGGCGGGCAGCCCCAGCATTTT
CDR3: CASSPRLGGGQPQHF

size: NA
J: TRBJ1-4
D: TRBD1
V: TRBV4-2
DNA: TGTGCCAGCAGCGAAGACAGGGGGGTTGAAAAACTGTTTTTT
CDR3: CASSEDRGVEKLFF

size: NA
J: TRBJ1-2
D: NA
V: TRBV5-4
DNA: TGTGCCAGCAGCTCCACGGCACAGGTCCGAACAAGGAGGTCGACCTTC
CDR3: CASSSTAQVRTRRSTF

size: NA
J: TRBJ1-2
D: NA
V: TRBV2
DNA: TGTGCCAGCGGCGGGACTCGGGATGGCTACACCTTC
CDR3: CASGGTRDGYTF

size: few
J: TRBJ2-2
D: NA
V: TRBV4-2
DNA: TGTGCCAGCAGCCAAGACAGACGGGGCACCGGGGAGCTGTTTTTT
CDR3: CASSQDRRGTGELFF

size: NA
J: TRBJ2-3
D: NA
V: TRBV20-1
DNA: TGCAGTGCTAGTCTGGACAGCATCACAGATACGCAGTATTTT
CDR3: CSASLDSITDTQYF

size: NA
J: TRBJ1-3
D: NA
V: TRBV29-1
DNA: TGCAGCGTTGCTCTCCACTCTGGAAACACCATATATTTT
CDR3: CSVALHSGNTIYF

size: NA
J: TRBJ1-6
D: NA
V: TRBV6-2/TRBV6-3
DNA: TGTGCCAGCAGTAGGTCCGGACCCAATTCACCCCTCCACTTT
CDR3: CASSRSGPNSPLHF

size: NA
J: TRBJ2-7
D: TRBD2
V: TRBV30
DNA: TGTGCCTGGAGAGGACTAGCGGGGGGGCTCGACGAGCAGTACTTC
CDR3: CAWRGLAGGLDEQYF

size: NA
J: TRBJ1-2
D: NA
V: TRBV13
DNA: TGTGCCAGCAGCTCTACAGCGCCCTATGGCTACACCTTC
CDR3: CASSSTAPYGYTF

size: NA
J: TRBJ2-2
D: TRBD1
V: TRBV24-1
DNA: TGTGCCACCAGTGATGCCGGGACAGGGGACACCGGGGAGCTGTTTTTT
CDR3: CATSDAGTGDTGELFF

size: NA
J: TRBJ2-7
D: TRBD2
V: TRBV2
DNA: TGTGCCAGCACGGGAGGGGGGCCCGGCGAGCAGTACTTC
CDR3: CASTGGGPGEQYF

size: NA
J: TRBJ1-1
D: NA
V: TRBV7-3
DNA: TGTGCCAGCAGTCCTCGACAGGCCGCGGCTGAAGCTTTCTTT
CDR3: CASSPRQAAAEAFF

size: NA
J: TRBJ1-1
D: TRBD1
V: TRBV7-8
DNA: TGTGCCAGCAGCTTGTGGACAGGGGGCACTAACACTGAAGCTTTCTTT
CDR3: CASSLWTGGTNTEAFF

size: NA
J: TRBJ1-6
D: NA
V: TRBV25-1
DNA: TGTGCCAGCAGTGATGTAGGGAGTAATTCACCCCTCCACTTT
CDR3: CASSDVGSNSPLHF

size: NA
J: TRBJ2-1
D: TRBD2
V: TRBV5-4
DNA: TGTGCCAGCAGCCCGGGGATAGGTGGGAGGGATGAGCAGTTCTTC
CDR3: CASSPGIGGRDEQFF

size: NA
J: TRBJ1-6
D: TRBD1
V: TRBV6-5
DNA: TGTGCCAGCAGTTACTCAATAGGGGACAGGGGATCACCCCTCCACTTT
CDR3: CASSYSIGDRGSPLHF

size: NA
J: TRBJ1-2
D: NA
V: TRBV6-5
DNA: TGTGCCAGCAAGGACAGCGCTACTAACTATGGCTACACCTTC
CDR3: CASKDSATNYGYTF

size: NA
J: TRBJ2-4
D: NA
V: TRBV10-1
DNA: TGCGCCAGCAGTGACCGGGACTCCCGGCAAACGGCGGGGAACATTCAGTACTTC
CDR3: CASSDRDSRQTAGNIQYF

size: NA
J: TRBJ2-7
D: NA
V: TRBV5-4
DNA: TGTGCCAGCAGCTTGGCGTACAGTATCCACGAGCAGTACTTC
CDR3: CASSLAYSIHEQYF

size: few
J: TRBJ2-2
D: NA
V: TRBV20-1
DNA: TGCAGTGCTTCGATGACCGGGGAGCTGTTTTTT
CDR3: CSASMTGELFF

size: NA
J: TRBJ2-1
D: TRBD1
V: TRBV30
DNA: TGTGCCTGGAGTTACAGGGGGAGGGAGCAGTTCTTC
CDR3: CAWSYRGREQFF

size: NA
J: TRBJ2-2
D: TRBD1
V: TRBV14
DNA: TGTGCCAGCAGCCGGACAGGGGGCGTAACCGGGGAGCTGTTTTTT
CDR3: CASSRTGGVTGELFF

size: once
J: TRBJ1-5
D: TRBD1
V: TRBV7-9
DNA: TGTGCCAGCAGCTCAGACAGGGAGCCCCGCCAGCCCCAGCATTTT
CDR3: CASSSDREPRQPQHF

size: NA
J: TRBJ2-7
D: NA
V: TRBV18
DNA: TGTGCCAGCTCACCGGTCAGTGAAACTTCCTACGAGCAGTACTTC
CDR3: CASSPVSETSYEQYF

size: NA
J: TRBJ1-2
D: NA
V: TRBV2
DNA: TGTGCCAGCTCAGTCGTTAACTATGGCTACACCTTC
CDR3: CASSVVNYGYTF

size: NA
J: TRBJ2-4
D: TRBD2
V: TRBV7-8
DNA: TGTGCCAGGGGAGGGCCTGGAGCCAAAAACATTCAGTACTTC
CDR3: CARGGPGAKNIQYF

size: once
J: TRBJ2-1
D: TRBD2
V: TRBV7-8
DNA: TGTGCCAGCAGCCATAGGACTAGCGGGAGATCTAACAATGAGCAGTTCTTC
CDR3: CASSHRTSGRSNNEQFF

size: once
J: TRBJ2-7
D: NA
V: TRBV5-4
DNA: TGTGCCAGCAGCTTGGGTGACAAGTTTTACGAGCAGTACTTC
CDR3: CASSLGDKFYEQYF

size: few
J: TRBJ1-1
D: NA
V: TRBV7-2
DNA: TGTGCCAGCAGCTTAGGGGTCGGTAAAGCTTTCTTT
CDR3: CASSLGVGKAFF

size: few
J: TRBJ1-5
D: NA
V: TRBV29-1
DNA: TGCAGCGTTGTGTTAGAGGGCAATCAGCCCCAGCATTTT
CDR3: CSVVLEGNQPQHF

size: NA
J: TRBJ2-3
D: NA
V: TRBV19
DNA: TGTGCCAGTAGGTCGACAACCTCCTTGGCAGATACGCAGTATTTT
CDR3: CASRSTTSLADTQYF

size: NA
J: TRBJ2-2
D: NA
V: TRBV6-2/TRBV6-3
DNA: TGTGCCAGCAGCCGGGGGACCGGGGAGCTGTTTTTT
CDR3: CASSRGTGELFF

size: NA
J: TRBJ1-2
D: TRBD1
V: TRBV9
DNA: TGTGCCAGCAGCGTAAAGGAGAGGGGGCTGGACTATGGCTACACCTTC
CDR3: CASSVKERGLDYGYTF

size: NA
J: TRBJ2-7
D: NA
V: TRBV5-5
DNA: TGTGCCAGCACGGCGGCGGGGAGGACCTACGAGCAGTACTTC
CDR3: CASTAAGRTYEQYF

size: NA
J: TRBJ2-2
D: NA
V: TRBV6-5
DNA: TGTGCCAGCAGTTCATTGCTTTGGGCCGGGGAGCTGTTTTTT
CDR3: CASSSLLWAGELFF

size: NA
J: TRBJ1-1
D: NA
V: TRBV4-2
DNA: TGTGCCAGCAGCCAAGCTGCAGGACAGAGGTCGACTGAAGCTTTCTTT
CDR3: CASSQAAGQRSTEAFF

size: NA
J: TRBJ2-7
D: NA
V: TRBV19
DNA: TGTGCCAGTAGTATGCGGGGAATCTCCTACGAGCAGTACTTC
CDR3: CASSMRGISYEQYF

size: few
J: TRBJ1-3
D: NA
V: TRBV3-1/TRBV3-2
DNA: TGTGCCAGCAGCCAAGCTAAGGGGTTAGGGGACTCTGGAAACACCATATATTTT
CDR3: CASSQAKGLGDSGNTIYF

size: once
J: TRBJ2-7
D: NA
V: TRBV6-5
DNA: TGTGCCAGCAGCGTCGACGAGCAGTACTTC
CDR3: CASSVDEQYF

size: NA
J: TRBJ1-2
D: TRBD1
V: TRBV5-1
DNA: TGCGCCAGCAGCCGTGGGACAGGGGATTCTAACTATGGCTACACCTTC
CDR3: CASSRGTGDSNYGYTF

size: NA
J: TRBJ1-6
D: NA
V: TRBV30
DNA: TGTGCCGGGACAAGAAACTATAATTCACCCCTCCACTTT
CDR3: CAGTRNYNSPLHF

size: once
J: TRBJ1-2
D: NA
V: TRBV24-1
DNA: TGTGCCACCAGAGATCCCGGGGCCGGGGGCTACACCTTC
CDR3: CATRDPGAGGYTF

size: once
J: TRBJ2-1
D: TRBD1
V: TRBV30
DNA: TGTGCCTGGAGTGTACGTATGGGACAGGGGGTAGTTTACAATGAGCAGTTCTTC
CDR3: CAWSVRMGQGVVYNEQFF

size: NA
J: TRBJ2-2
D: TRBD1
V: TRBV6-6
DNA: TGTGCCAGCAGTTACTGGGGGGGACAGGGGGCCGGGGAGCTGTTTTTT
CDR3: CASSYWGGQGAGELFF

size: NA
J: TRBJ2-2
D: NA
V: TRBV30
DNA: TGTGCCTGGACGAACAGTAACACCGGGGAGCTGTTTTTT
CDR3: CAWTNSNTGELFF

size: NA
J: TRBJ1-5
D: NA
V: TRBV16
DNA: TGTGCCAGCAGCCAATCGATGGGAGAACAGCCCCAGCATTTT
CDR3: CASSQSMGEQPQHF

size: NA
J: TRBJ2-3
D: NA
V: TRBV6-1
DNA: TGTGCCAGCAGTGAAAGGAGGGGGCGCACAGATACGCAGTATTTT
CDR3: CASSERRGRTDTQYF

size: NA
J: TRBJ1-4
D: NA
V: TRBV15
DNA: TGTGCCACCAGCAGAGATCTGGGCGAAAAACTGTTTTTT
CDR3: CATSRDLGEKLFF

size: NA
J: TRBJ1-6
D: NA
V: TRBV7-8
DNA: TGTGCCAGCAGCCAGACCGGGAGCTCCTATAATTCACCCCTCCACTTT
CDR3: CASSQTGSSYNSPLHF